This TCR beta chain was captured in a study of technical replicates of blood from a few donors. The repertoire was sequenced with immunoSEQ multiplex PCR; TCRdb's copy has only in-frame clones and lacks some. This sample carries some 80,000 clones, approximately 90% of them seen once, and the ten largest clones take around 0.25%. A single count supports this clone. Deletions cut 4 bases from V and 3 bases from J, with 10 bases between. The CDR3 is 13 residues long. CDR1 SGDLS and CDR2 YYNGEE come from the germline V gene. The V and J genes are TRBV9 and TRBJ1-2; D not resolved. The TCR comes from a human donor in good health. Material for sequencing was T cells isolated from PBMCs. CDR3 DNA: TGTGCCAGCAGCTCAACCCGGGACTATGGCTACACCTTC. This gives the protein CASSSTRDYGYTF.